This is a list of T cell receptor beta chains from one sample in a study of a mutant IDH1 vaccine in newly diagnosed glioma. Libraries were prepared by immunoSEQ multiplex PCR; TCRdb keeps only in-frame clonotypes and omits some of them. This sample has 35,000 to 40,000 clones; roughly 78% occur once, and the top ten carry approximately 9.9%. The starting material was PBMCs, obtained from a glioma patient treated with radiotherapy, temozolomide or both. The receptor source for this set is a man aged 35-49 years with glioma. Some clones in this sample may be carry-over from other donors' samples. Each CDR3 is given with its conserved first and last residue. Fields, in order: J gene, V gene, clone size, D gene, CDR3 protein, CDR3 DNA. D genes are given only for firm matches. Rows give clone size only sometimes, using once, few, many, or a class for an expanded clone.

J gene: TRBJ1-2; V gene: TRBV30; clone size: once; D gene: TRBD1; CDR3 protein: CAWHKPGQGIVGGGYTF; CDR3 DNA: TGTGCCTGGCACAAACCGGGACAGGGGATCGTTGGTGGTGGCTACACCTTC
J gene: TRBJ1-1; V gene: TRBV30; clone size: -; D gene: -; CDR3 protein: CAWIRTAQYTEAFF; CDR3 DNA: TGTGCCTGGATAAGGACGGCCCAGTACACTGAAGCTTTCTTT
J gene: TRBJ2-1; V gene: TRBV2; clone size: -; D gene: TRBD1; CDR3 protein: CASSESHRGLF; CDR3 DNA: TGTGCCAGCAGTGAATCCCACAGGGGGCTCTTC
J gene: TRBJ2-7; V gene: TRBV5-6; clone size: -; D gene: -; CDR3 protein: CASSLKDWSYEQYF; CDR3 DNA: TGTGCCAGCAGCTTGAAGGATTGGTCCTACGAGCAGTACTTC
J gene: TRBJ1-2; V gene: TRBV5-4; clone size: few; D gene: TRBD1; CDR3 protein: CASSIRTGRSYGYTF; CDR3 DNA: TGTGCCAGCAGCATAAGGACAGGGAGATCCTATGGCTACACCTTC
J gene: TRBJ1-1; V gene: TRBV7-2; clone size: -; D gene: -; CDR3 protein: CASSSGRNTEAFF; CDR3 DNA: TGTGCCAGCAGCTCCGGACGGAACACTGAAGCTTTCTTT
J gene: TRBJ1-2; V gene: TRBV2; clone size: -; D gene: TRBD1; CDR3 protein: CASSGRRTGQGAGGYTF; CDR3 DNA: TGTGCCAGCAGTGGGAGGCGCACGGGACAGGGGGCCGGGGGCTACACCTTC
J gene: TRBJ2-1; V gene: TRBV7-6; clone size: -; D gene: TRBD1; CDR3 protein: CASSGGTGSYNEQFF; CDR3 DNA: TGTGCCAGCAGCGGCGGGACAGGCTCCTACAATGAGCAGTTCTTC
J gene: TRBJ1-2; V gene: TRBV6-5; clone size: once; D gene: -; CDR3 protein: CASSYSSGNYGYTF; CDR3 DNA: TGTGCCAGCAGTTACTCTTCAGGGAACTATGGCTACACCTTC
J gene: TRBJ2-1; V gene: TRBV25-1; clone size: -; D gene: TRBD1; CDR3 protein: CASSEFDRGPDEQFF; CDR3 DNA: TGTGCCAGCAGTGAATTCGACAGGGGGCCCGATGAGCAGTTCTTC
J gene: TRBJ1-6; V gene: TRBV6-1; clone size: -; D gene: -; CDR3 protein: CASIVGETYNSPLHF; CDR3 DNA: TGTGCCAGCATCGTCGGGGAAACCTATAATTCACCCCTCCACTTT
J gene: TRBJ2-1; V gene: TRBV29-1; clone size: -; D gene: TRBD2; CDR3 protein: CSVDASGVSSYNEQFF; CDR3 DNA: TGCAGCGTTGACGCTAGCGGGGTGAGCTCCTACAATGAGCAGTTCTTC
J gene: TRBJ2-3; V gene: TRBV7-2; clone size: -; D gene: -; CDR3 protein: CASSPLSADTQYF; CDR3 DNA: TGTGCCAGCAGCCCCCTATCTGCAGATACGCAGTATTTT
J gene: TRBJ2-1; V gene: TRBV2; clone size: -; D gene: TRBD2; CDR3 protein: CANSQSGGLAAYNEQFF; CDR3 DNA: TGTGCCAACTCACAAAGTGGGGGACTAGCGGCGTACAATGAGCAGTTCTTC
J gene: TRBJ1-1; V gene: TRBV7-7; clone size: -; D gene: -; CDR3 protein: CASSLGFSTEAFF; CDR3 DNA: TGTGCCAGCAGCTTAGGTTTTTCAACTGAAGCTTTCTTT
J gene: TRBJ2-2; V gene: TRBV4-2; clone size: few; D gene: -; CDR3 protein: CASSQGDTNTGELFF; CDR3 DNA: TGTGCCAGCAGCCAAGGGGACACGAACACCGGGGAGCTGTTTTTT
J gene: TRBJ2-2; V gene: TRBV14; clone size: -; D gene: TRBD1; CDR3 protein: CASSPYGTGPGELFF; CDR3 DNA: TGTGCCAGCAGCCCCTACGGGACAGGGCCCGGGGAGCTGTTTTTT
J gene: TRBJ1-6; V gene: TRBV30; clone size: -; D gene: -; CDR3 protein: CAWKQEISYNSPLHF; CDR3 DNA: TGTGCCTGGAAACAGGAAATCTCCTATAATTCACCCCTCCACTTT
J gene: TRBJ2-3; V gene: TRBV11-3; clone size: once; D gene: -; CDR3 protein: CASSLVRSGIDTQYF; CDR3 DNA: TGTGCCAGCAGCTTGGTGCGAAGTGGGATAGATACGCAGTATTTT
J gene: TRBJ1-2; V gene: TRBV7-9; clone size: -; D gene: TRBD1; CDR3 protein: CASSLGSGQGNYGYTF; CDR3 DNA: TGTGCCAGCAGCTTAGGTTCCGGACAGGGGAACTATGGCTACACCTTC
J gene: TRBJ1-4; V gene: TRBV4-2; clone size: -; D gene: TRBD1; CDR3 protein: CASSQDLGQGAEKLFF; CDR3 DNA: TGTGCCAGCAGCCAAGATTTGGGACAGGGGGCCGAAAAACTGTTTTTT
J gene: TRBJ1-5; V gene: TRBV6-1; clone size: -; D gene: -; CDR3 protein: CASSGSGNQPQHF; CDR3 DNA: TGTGCCAGCAGTGGTAGTGGGAATCAGCCCCAGCATTTT
J gene: TRBJ1-1; V gene: TRBV14; clone size: -; D gene: TRBD1; CDR3 protein: CASSHRQGTIGAFF; CDR3 DNA: TGTGCCAGCAGCCACCGACAGGGGACAATTGGAGCTTTCTTT
J gene: TRBJ2-2; V gene: TRBV5-1; clone size: -; D gene: TRBD1; CDR3 protein: CASSSSRQGGTGELFF; CDR3 DNA: TGCGCCAGCAGCTCGTCTCGACAGGGCGGTACCGGGGAGCTGTTTTTT
J gene: TRBJ1-5; V gene: TRBV5-6; clone size: once; D gene: -; CDR3 protein: CASSLYSNQPQHF; CDR3 DNA: TGTGCCAGCAGCTTGTACAGCAATCAGCCCCAGCATTTT
J gene: TRBJ2-7; V gene: TRBV18; clone size: -; D gene: -; CDR3 protein: CASSPPGLDYEQYF; CDR3 DNA: TGTGCCAGCTCACCACCGGGGCTCGACTACGAGCAGTACTTC
J gene: TRBJ2-7; V gene: TRBV29-1; clone size: once; D gene: TRBD1; CDR3 protein: CSVGTGYTYEQYF; CDR3 DNA: TGCAGCGTTGGGACAGGGTATACCTACGAGCAGTACTTC
J gene: TRBJ1-6; V gene: TRBV6-5; clone size: -; D gene: -; CDR3 protein: CASSYLTRLDSPLHF; CDR3 DNA: TGTGCCAGCAGTTACTTGACTAGGCTCGATTCACCCCTCCACTTT
J gene: TRBJ2-7; V gene: TRBV7-2; clone size: -; D gene: -; CDR3 protein: CASSLARESEQYF; CDR3 DNA: TGTGCCAGCAGCTTAGCGAGGGAGTCCGAGCAGTACTTC
J gene: TRBJ1-1; V gene: TRBV18; clone size: -; D gene: -; CDR3 protein: CASSPPGGLGEAFF; CDR3 DNA: TGTGCCAGCTCACCACCGGGGGGACTGGGTGAAGCTTTCTTT
J gene: TRBJ1-2; V gene: TRBV6-4; clone size: once; D gene: -; CDR3 protein: CASMTFRTVRSNYGYTF; CDR3 DNA: TGTGCCAGCATGACTTTTAGGACAGTCAGATCTAACTATGGCTACACCTTC
J gene: TRBJ1-5; V gene: TRBV5-1; clone size: once; D gene: -; CDR3 protein: CASSLEGISNQPQHF; CDR3 DNA: TGCGCCAGCAGCTTGGAGGGCATTAGCAATCAGCCCCAGCATTTT
J gene: TRBJ2-7; V gene: TRBV6-4; clone size: -; D gene: -; CDR3 protein: CASSDSPEGQPYEQYF; CDR3 DNA: TGTGCCAGCAGTGACTCCCCTGAGGGACAACCCTACGAGCAGTACTTC
J gene: TRBJ2-2; V gene: TRBV6-1; clone size: -; D gene: TRBD1; CDR3 protein: CASSSRDRGGGELFF; CDR3 DNA: TGTGCCAGCAGTTCCCGGGACAGGGGCGGTGGGGAGCTGTTTTTT
J gene: TRBJ2-7; V gene: TRBV5-1; clone size: -; D gene: TRBD2; CDR3 protein: CASSPRTSGRSSYEQYF; CDR3 DNA: TGCGCCAGCAGCCCAAGGACTAGCGGGAGGAGCTCCTACGAGCAGTACTTC
J gene: TRBJ2-1; V gene: TRBV20-1; clone size: -; D gene: TRBD2; CDR3 protein: CSARGDGEQFF; CDR3 DNA: TGCAGTGCCCGGGGGGACGGTGAGCAGTTCTTC
J gene: TRBJ2-7; V gene: TRBV27; clone size: -; D gene: TRBD2; CDR3 protein: CASSLRAGGGDSYEQYF; CDR3 DNA: TGTGCCAGCAGTCTCCGCGCGGGAGGGGGCGATTCCTACGAGCAGTACTTC
J gene: TRBJ1-1; V gene: TRBV5-1; clone size: -; D gene: -; CDR3 protein: CASSLGGMGNTEAFF; CDR3 DNA: TGCGCCAGCAGCTTGGGGGGGATGGGGAACACTGAAGCTTTCTTT
J gene: TRBJ2-7; V gene: TRBV7-8; clone size: -; D gene: -; CDR3 protein: CASSPEDPYEQYF; CDR3 DNA: TGTGCCAGCAGCCCCGAAGACCCCTACGAGCAGTACTTC
J gene: TRBJ2-7; V gene: TRBV9; clone size: -; D gene: TRBD2; CDR3 protein: CASSAGGGEQYF; CDR3 DNA: TGTGCCAGCAGCGCTGGGGGGGGCGAGCAGTACTTC
J gene: TRBJ1-4; V gene: TRBV19; clone size: -; D gene: -; CDR3 protein: CASTENDEKLFF; CDR3 DNA: TGTGCCTCGACAGAAAATGACGAAAAACTGTTTTTT
J gene: TRBJ2-2; V gene: TRBV11-2; clone size: -; D gene: -; CDR3 protein: CASSRRQTGRLFF; CDR3 DNA: TGTGCCAGCAGCCGCCGACAGACGGGGAGGCTGTTTTTT
J gene: TRBJ2-1; V gene: TRBV7-9; clone size: -; D gene: -; CDR3 protein: CASSLEGPPYNEQFF; CDR3 DNA: TGTGCCAGCAGCTTAGAAGGACCTCCCTACAATGAGCAGTTCTTC
J gene: TRBJ1-1; V gene: TRBV6-5; clone size: few; D gene: TRBD1; CDR3 protein: CASSSPRTGGTEAFF; CDR3 DNA: TGTGCCAGCAGTTCCCCAAGGACAGGGGGTACTGAAGCTTTCTTT
J gene: TRBJ1-1; V gene: TRBV7-8; clone size: -; D gene: -; CDR3 protein: CASSRDGSAEAFF; CDR3 DNA: TGTGCCAGCAGCCGGGACGGCAGTGCTGAAGCTTTCTTT
J gene: TRBJ2-2; V gene: TRBV5-1; clone size: -; D gene: TRBD1; CDR3 protein: CATAGTVNTGELFF; CDR3 DNA: TGCGCCACCGCCGGGACAGTCAACACCGGGGAGCTGTTTTTT
J gene: TRBJ2-1; V gene: TRBV18; clone size: -; D gene: -; CDR3 protein: CASSPQGNEQFF; CDR3 DNA: TGTGCCAGCTCACCACAGGGGAATGAGCAGTTCTTC
J gene: TRBJ1-4; V gene: TRBV5-1; clone size: -; D gene: TRBD1; CDR3 protein: CASSLAPGGSGEKLFF; CDR3 DNA: TGCGCCAGCAGCTTGGCCCCAGGGGGGTCTGGTGAAAAACTGTTTTTT
J gene: TRBJ2-3; V gene: TRBV7-2; clone size: -; D gene: -; CDR3 protein: CASSLFGGDTQYF; CDR3 DNA: TGTGCCAGCAGCTTATTTGGGGGCGATACGCAGTATTTT
J gene: TRBJ1-2; V gene: TRBV18; clone size: -; D gene: -; CDR3 protein: CASSPPQGSGYGYTF; CDR3 DNA: TGTGCCAGCTCACCACCCCAGGGATCCGGCTATGGCTACACCTTC
J gene: TRBJ1-4; V gene: TRBV6-1; clone size: -; D gene: TRBD1; CDR3 protein: CASSDQTGGGEKLFF; CDR3 DNA: TGTGCCAGCAGTGACCAGACAGGGGGAGGGGAAAAACTGTTTTTT
J gene: TRBJ2-4; V gene: TRBV9; clone size: once; D gene: TRBD2; CDR3 protein: CASSFGLANSNRVF; CDR3 DNA: TGTGCCAGCAGCTTCGGACTAGCCAACTCAAACCGTGTATTC